The T cell receptor (beta chain) described here comes from a study of blood T cell repertoires in COVID-19 (dated by TCRdb to 2020 to 2021). At the level of the whole study: Samples covering the acute and convalescent phases of COVID-19 were provided by collaborators in the United States, Italy and Spain. The material from the prospective study consisted of cDNA or gDNA derived from T cells, B-cell-depleted T cells, or PBMCs. The dataset comprised deeply sampled blood TCRbeta repertoires from subjects exposed to, actively infected with, or recovered from COVID-19. The samples were drawn from the first 160 participants of the ongoing ImmuneRACE study and from more than 1,000 subjects provided by 6 global collaborators. The sample metadata nearly always contained a de-identified subject ID, COVID-19 status, age in years and sex. Where available, HLA class I and class II types were taken from metadata supplied by the sample provider and were not determined by assay-based typing. The repertoires were released in a freely available public database meant as a resource for research on the immune response to SARS-CoV-2. Study-level results and caveats: The quantity of clinical and demographic metadata differed by source and by participant and was supplied without curation.

For this clone: This receptor's antigen is unknown. No much larger clone exists at a distance of one base, and base qualities are not known.

Sequences SGHTA (CDR1) and FQGTGA (CDR2) are obtained from the germline V gene. Trimming accounts for 2 bases at V and 7 bases at J, while the number of junction bases matched to no gene is 8. The CDR3 holds 15 amino acids from the cysteine to the phenylalanine. The sequence is cut down to CDR3 DNA, 45 bases in frame from base 1. Participants in the prospective study were enrolled through a virtual design, were aged about 18 to 100 years, and lived in roughly 25 United States geographic areas. To assign participants to cohorts, the prospective study relied on clinical history that participants themselves reported in a screening survey and a study questionnaire. For ImmuneRACE Cohort 3, a participant was defined as recovered based on two consecutive negative NP/OP PCR tests, clearance by a healthcare professional, or resolution of symptoms. In the prospective study, whole blood, serum and a nasopharyngeal or oropharyngeal swab were collected from each participant by mobile phlebotomists. Over a 2-month period, participants in the prospective study had the option of providing additional blood draws and questionnaires. Before DNA extraction, blood samples from the prospective study were shipped at room temperature or frozen.

TCRbeta CDR3 regions were amplified from genomic DNA by means of the immunoSEQ Assay, a bias-controlled multiplex PCR. In the source study's methods: The number of nucleated cells in each sample was estimated from the amplification of reference gene primers within the assay. Sequence reads were collapsed and filtered to measure the absolute abundance of every unique TCRbeta CDR3 rearrangement. Productive Simpson clonality was computed per sample as the square root of Simpson's diversity index over productive rearrangements. Drawn from immuneACCESS, this table holds only the in-frame rearrangements with V and J called that TCRdb kept. Clones are partly lost; checked studies trace under half to an unresolved V gene and leave the rest unexplained. The V and J calls and clone size are taken from that table; D and trimming were inferred from the DNA. In all, the sample holds about 160,000 clones, and over 75% of those were seen once. About 6.6% of the sample belongs to the ten largest clones.

This TCR was recovered from a woman aged 50 to 60 who had recovered from COVID-19. Recombination connected TRBV7-3 to TRBJ2-5; 9 junctional bases match TRBD2. The specimen was PBMCs or T cells enriched from blood (not recorded which). The sequence in DNA is TGTGCCAGCAGCTTATCTGCGGGGGGGCAGGGGACCCAGTACTTC. Its translation reads: CASSLSAGGQGTQYF.